One and the same sample provided the 23 T cell receptor beta chains below, sequenced in a study of identical twins. Each CDR3 protein gets one entry after TCRdb re-called the 5' RACE reads with MiXCR. The repertoire holds 250,000 or so distinct CDR3 sequences, with around 8.3% as singletons. The same sample was also studied in work on yellow fever vaccine responses in identical twins.

Sequencing was carried out using CD8+ T cells sorted from blood. These receptors all stem from a woman between 18 and 29 years old in good health.

This clonotype was observed a handful of times. The V gene is TRBV6-1, the J gene TRBJ2-2; 7 nucleotides line up with TRBD1. V gave up 8 bases and J gave up 7 bases; unmatched junction bases: 10. The CDR3 runs to 14 residues. In germline, CDR1 is MNHNS, CDR2 SASEGT. CDR3: CASAEQGSIGELFF. CDR3 in DNA: TGTGCCAGCGCCGAACAGGGGTCAATCGGGGAGCTGTTTTTT.

A note on this clonotype: With a much larger clone just one base away, this may be a read error. CDR3 DNA: TGTGCCAGCAGCCAAGAAGAAAAGGGTAATGAGCAGTACTTC. It yields the protein CASSQEEKGNEQYF. The chain recombines TRBV3-1 with TRBJ2-7, with D uncertain. Germline V gives CDR1 LGHDT, CDR2 YNNKEL (reference sequence). V was pared by 0 bases and J by 7 bases, with 13 bases between. The CDR3 covers 14 residues.

This clonotype has a count of ten or more. The J gene is TRBJ2-3, the V gene TRBV28; D is possibly TRBD1 or TRBD2 (6 bases each). The CDR3 is 15 amino acids. Germline V gene sequence: CDR1 MDHEN, CDR2 SYDVKM. Trimming removed 1 base from V and 0 bases from J, with 8 bases in between. The CDR3 sequence: CASSLSGASTDTQYF. In DNA form, the CDR3 reads TGTGCCAGCAGTTTATCGGGGGCCAGCACAGATACGCAGTATTTT.

This clonotype has a count of ten or more. The chain is built from TRBV27 and TRBJ2-1, with D hard to call. The CDR3 sequence is 13 residues long. Per germline, CDR1 MNHEY and CDR2 SMNVEV (reference sequence). Trimming took off 2 bases at V and 4 bases at J, with 6 bases between the two ends. CDR3 DNA sequence: TGTGCCAGCAGTTTAACGCTGTACAATGAGCAGTTCTTC. It yields the protein CASSLTLYNEQFF.

The chain carries TRBV25-1 and TRBJ1-5; D gene uncertain. V was trimmed by 10 bases and J by 2 bases, leaving 15 bases between them. The germline V gene encodes CDR1 MGHDK and CDR2 SYGVNS. The CDR3 length is 14 residues. The CDR3: CAISKGGCNQPQHF. In DNA, the CDR3 is TGTGCCATCTCAAAGGGCGGGTGCAATCAGCCCCAGCATTTT.

This sequence joins TRBV28 and TRBJ2-7; D not resolved. V dropped 6 bases and J dropped 2 bases, with 14 bases sitting between them. Germline V lookup: CDR1 MDHEN, CDR2 SYDVKM. There are 14 residues in the CDR3. The CDR3 DNA reads TGTGCCAGCAGCCCCCTGGAGTTCCCCTACGAGCAGTACTTC. Translation: CASSPLEFPYEQYF.

The V gene is TRBV2, the J gene TRBJ2-1; D unclear. Germline-derived CDR1 and CDR2 are SNHLY and FYNNEI. This CDR3 region has 15 residues. V dropped 3 bases and J dropped 0 bases, with 9 bases sitting between them. The CDR3 DNA is TGTGCCAGCAGTGAGGGGAAGAGCTCCTACAATGAGCAGTTCTTC. It translates to CASSEGKSSYNEQFF.

The chain employs TRBV4-2 and TRBJ2-7; 9 bases agree with TRBD1. The germline V gene encodes CDR1 LGHNA and CDR2 YNFKEQ. The CDR3 sequence is 14 residues long. Trimming removed 3 bases from V and 5 bases from J; junction bases left unmatched: 5. The CDR3 coding sequence is TGTGCCAGCAGCCAGGGACAGGGTAGCCACGAGCAGTACTTC. Amino acid sequence: CASSQGQGSHEQYF.

This clonotype was recorded many times. This sequence joins TRBV29-1 and TRBJ2-7, with D possibly TRBD1 on 6 matching bases. Germline CDR1 SQVTM, CDR2 ANQGSEA. The CDR3 has 12 amino acids. The germline V and J ends were trimmed by 6 bases and 5 bases, with 14 bases remaining between them. The CDR3 coding sequence is TGCAGCGTGGAATTTACAGGGAACGAGCAGTACTTC. Amino acid sequence: CSVEFTGNEQYF.

The V and J genes are TRBV7-9 and TRBJ2-5; D not resolved. Trimming removed 5 bases from V and 2 bases from J, with 18 bases in between. The CDR3 consists of 16 residues. The germline CDR1 and CDR2 sequences are SEHNR and FQNEAQ (reference sequence). CDR3 coding DNA: TGTGCCAGCAGCCTATCACCCGACACCTTACAAGAGACCCAGTACTTC. This translates into CASSLSPDTLQETQYF.

This clonotype was found a few times. This chain links TRBV6-1 with TRBJ2-7; 8 bases are a match to TRBD1. This CDR3 is built from 14 residues. With V trimmed by 5 bases and J by 6 bases, 9 bases remained unmatched. The V gene's germline CDR1 is MNHNS and CDR2 SASEGT. The CDR3 DNA sequence: TGTGCCAGCAGTCCTCGTGGACAGGGCCTCGAGCAGTACTTC. Protein product: CASSPRGQGLEQYF.

This chain uses TRBV28 with TRBJ2-7; 10 nucleotides align to TRBD2. The CDR3 has 14 residues. Germline-derived CDR1 and CDR2 are MDHEN and SYDVKM. J lost 5 bases, V lost 6 bases, and 7 bases had no gene match. The CDR3 nucleotides are TGTGCCAGCAGCTTCCCCGGGACTAGCGACGAGCAGTACTTC. Translated, it gives CASSFPGTSDEQYF. The full variable domain, completed using reference TRBV28 and TRBJ2-7, is DVKVTQSSRYLVKRTGEKVFLECVQDMDHENMFWYRQDPGLGLRLIYFSYDVKMKEKGDIPEGYSVSREKKERFSLILESASTNQTSMYLCASSFPGTSDEQYFGPGTRLTVT.

The CDR3 DNA follows: TGTGCCAGCAGTTACTCCCCGACCTACGAGCAGTACTTC. Translating gives CASSYSPTYEQYF. The chain couples TRBV6-2 or TRBV6-3 to TRBJ2-7; D is ambiguous. The V gene lost 0 bases and the J gene lost 2 bases, with 5 bases spanning the gap. Germline CDR1 and CDR2: MNHEY and SVGEGT. The CDR3 loop spans 13 amino acids.

This clonotype was counted ten times or more. V gene TRBV7-9 combines with J gene TRBJ2-1, with a tentative D call TRBD2 (6 bases). The CDR3 is 11 amino acids. Per germline, CDR1 SEHNR and CDR2 FQNEAQ (reference sequence). V was clipped by 4 bases and J by 10 bases, with 8 bases between them. The CDR3 sequence is CASSWGEEQFF. The CDR3 coding sequence is TGTGCCAGCAGCTGGGGGGAAGAGCAGTTCTTC.

This clonotype was counted ten times or more. The CDR3 DNA reads TGCGCCAGCAGCCTGCATCCGTGGGGGAACACTGAAGCTTTCTTT. This encodes CASSLHPWGNTEAFF. This sequence joins TRBV5-1 and TRBJ1-1; D not resolved. The CDR3 runs to 15 residues. CDR1 and CDR2 (germline): SGHRS, YFSETQ. Trimming pared 4 bases from V and 1 base from J, leaving 14 bases between. Full variable domain (remainder filled in from reference TRBV5-1 and TRBJ1-1): KAGVTQTPRYLIKTRGQQVTLSCSPISGHRSVSWYQQTPGQGLQFLFEYFSETQRNKGNFPGRFSGRQFSNSRSEMNVSTLELGDSALYLCASSLHPWGNTEAFFGQGTRLTVV.

The chain links TRBV15 to TRBJ1-1; D gene uncertain. The germline gives CDR1 LNHNV, CDR2 YYDKDF (reference sequence). V lost 5 bases and J lost 2, with 12 bases in between. This CDR3 is 14 amino acids long. The CDR3 bases are TGTGCCACCAGCTCGTGGAGTAGCAACACTGAAGCTTTCTTT. Translation gives CATSSWSSNTEAFF. Filled out from reference TRBV15 and TRBJ1-1, the complete variable domain reads DAMVIQNPRYQVTQFGKPVTLSCSQTLNHNVMYWYQQKSSQAPKLLFHYYDKDFNNEADTPDNFQSRRPNTSFCFLDIRSPGLGDTAMYLCATSSWSSNTEAFFGQGTRLTVV.

This clonotype showed up many times. The chain is built from TRBV3-1 and TRBJ1-5, with TRBD1 matching 8 bases. V dropped 4 bases and J dropped 5; count of bases not matched to a gene: 7. The germline CDR1 and CDR2 sequences are LGHDT and YNNKEL (reference sequence). The CDR3 covers 15 residues. CDR3 amino acids: CASSLRTGPDQPQHF. The CDR3 DNA is TGTGCCAGCAGCCTCAGGACAGGGCCAGATCAGCCCCAGCATTTT. The whole variable domain, remainder taken from reference TRBV3-1 and TRBJ1-5, is DTAVSQTPKYLVTQMGNDKSIKCEQNLGHDTMYWYKQDSKKFLKIMFSYNNKELIINETVPNRFSPKSPDKAHLNLHINSLELGDSAVYFCASSLRTGPDQPQHFGDGTRLSIL.

The rearrangement uses TRBV30 and TRBJ2-3; tentative D call: TRBD2 (5 bases). The CDR3 is 15 residues long. CDR1 is GTSNPN and CDR2 is SVGIG in the germline V gene (reference sequence). The V end was cut by 0 bases, the J end by 3 bases, with 13 bases between. The CDR3 protein is CAWSVLRTGTDTQYF. The CDR3 nucleotides read TGTGCCTGGAGTGTCTTGCGGACGGGGACAGATACGCAGTATTTT.

This clonotype came up a few times. The V and J genes are TRBV6-1 and TRBJ2-2; TRBD2 is a possible D gene (5 bases). Looked up from germline, CDR1 is MNHNS and CDR2 is SASEGT. CDR3 length equals 15 residues. V was clipped by 2 bases and J by 1 base, with 8 bases between them. Here the CDR3 reads CASSELGGNTGELFF. For the CDR3, the DNA is TGTGCCAGCAGTGAATTAGGAGGGAACACCGGGGAGCTGTTTTTT.

The sample holds a few counts of this clonotype. CDR3 region: CASSLGFPSGSHGSTDTQYF. CDR3 nucleotides: TGTGCCAGCAGCTTAGGATTCCCTAGCGGGAGCCATGGAAGCACAGATACGCAGTATTTT. J is TRBJ2-3 and V is TRBV7-8; 10 bases align to TRBD2. After removal of 1 base from V and 0 bases from J, the junction contained 13 bases not matched to a gene. In germline, CDR1 is SGHVS, CDR2 FQNEAQ. The CDR3 spans 20 residues.

There are many counts of this clonotype. The chain carries TRBV2 and TRBJ2-7, with D perhaps matching TRBD2 (5 bases). Trimming took off 8 bases at V and 2 bases at J, with 10 bases between the two ends. The CDR3 has 12 residues. Germline V gene lookup returns CDR1 SNHLY and CDR2 FYNNEI. CDR3: CASVGETYEQYF. CDR3 nucleotide sequence: TGTGCCAGCGTCGGGGAGACCTACGAGCAGTACTTC.

J is TRBJ2-2 and V is TRBV24-1, with 11 nucleotides matching TRBD2. The trim removed 4 bases at V and 7 bases at J, leaving 13 bases unmatched. CDR1 and CDR2 from the germline V gene are KGHDR and SFDVKD. The CDR3 is made up of 18 amino acids. In DNA, the CDR3 is TGTGCCACCAGTGACCGTCGATCTAGCGGGAGGCGGGTCGGGGAGCTGTTTTTT. It is translated as CATSDRRSSGRRVGELFF.

The CDR3, as DNA: TGTGCCAGCAGCCCGGGCAGGGGAACCTACGAGCAGTACTTC. Protein sequence: CASSPGRGTYEQYF. The chain has TRBV7-9 and TRBJ2-7, with D possibly matching TRBD1 (6 bases). Germline CDR1 reads SEHNR; CDR2 reads FQNEAQ (reference sequence). This CDR3 contains 14 residues. V gave up 5 bases and J gave up 2 bases, with 13 bases separating them.